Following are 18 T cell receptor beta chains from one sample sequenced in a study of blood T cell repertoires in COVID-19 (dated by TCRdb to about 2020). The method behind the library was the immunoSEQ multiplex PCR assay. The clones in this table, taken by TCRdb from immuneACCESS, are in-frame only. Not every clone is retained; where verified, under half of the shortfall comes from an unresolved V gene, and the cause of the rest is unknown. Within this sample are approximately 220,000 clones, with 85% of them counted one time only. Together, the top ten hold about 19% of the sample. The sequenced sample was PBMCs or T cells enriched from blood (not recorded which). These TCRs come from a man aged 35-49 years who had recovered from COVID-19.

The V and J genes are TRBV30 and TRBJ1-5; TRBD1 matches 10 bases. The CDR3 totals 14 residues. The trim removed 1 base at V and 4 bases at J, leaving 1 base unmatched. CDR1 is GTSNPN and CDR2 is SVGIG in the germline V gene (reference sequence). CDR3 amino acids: CAWSGTGGNQPQHF. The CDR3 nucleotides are TGTGCCTGGAGTGGGACAGGGGGGAATCAGCCCCAGCATTTT. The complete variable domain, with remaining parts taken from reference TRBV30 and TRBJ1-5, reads SQTIHQWPATLVQPVGSPLSLECTVEGTSNPNLYWYRQAAGRGLQLLFYSVGIGQISSEVPQNLSASRPQDRQFILSSKKLLLSDSGFYLCAWSGTGGNQPQHFGDGTRLSIL.

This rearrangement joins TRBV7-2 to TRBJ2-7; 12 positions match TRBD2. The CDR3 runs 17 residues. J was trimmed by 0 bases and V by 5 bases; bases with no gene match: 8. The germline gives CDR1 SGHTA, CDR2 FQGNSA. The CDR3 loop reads CASSRWTSGANSYEQYF. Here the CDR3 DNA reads TGTGCCAGCAGCCGGTGGACTAGCGGGGCCAACTCCTACGAGCAGTACTTC.

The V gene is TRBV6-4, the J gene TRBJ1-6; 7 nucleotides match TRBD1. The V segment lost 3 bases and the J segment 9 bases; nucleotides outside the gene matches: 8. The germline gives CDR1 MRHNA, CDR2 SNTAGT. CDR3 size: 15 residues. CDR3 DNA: TGTGCCAGCAGTGAACAAACAGGGGCCGGTTCACCCCTCCACTTT. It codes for CASSEQTGAGSPLHF.

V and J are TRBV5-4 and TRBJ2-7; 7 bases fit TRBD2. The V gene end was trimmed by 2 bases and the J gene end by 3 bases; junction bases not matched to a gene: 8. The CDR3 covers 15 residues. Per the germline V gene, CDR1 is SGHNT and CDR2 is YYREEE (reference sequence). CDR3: CASSFSGGPVYEQYF. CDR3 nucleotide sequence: TGTGCCAGCAGCTTTTCGGGAGGCCCGGTCTACGAGCAGTACTTC.

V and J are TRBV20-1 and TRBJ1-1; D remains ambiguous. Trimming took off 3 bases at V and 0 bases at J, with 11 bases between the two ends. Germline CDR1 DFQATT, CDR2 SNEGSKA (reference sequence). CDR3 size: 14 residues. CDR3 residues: CSASGLPMNTEAFF. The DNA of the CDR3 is TGCAGTGCTAGTGGGCTCCCCATGAACACTGAAGCTTTCTTT.

The CDR3 coding sequence is TGCGCCAGCAGCCGGGACAGGGGGGACGTGAACACTGAAGCTTTCTTT. Protein: CASSRDRGDVNTEAFF. The chain joins TRBV10-2 to TRBJ1-1; 11 nucleotides agree with TRBD1. Losses at the gene ends were 6 bases for V and 0 bases for J; bases not matched to a gene: 6. The V gene's germline CDR1 is WSHSY and CDR2 SAAADI. The CDR3 is 16 amino acids.

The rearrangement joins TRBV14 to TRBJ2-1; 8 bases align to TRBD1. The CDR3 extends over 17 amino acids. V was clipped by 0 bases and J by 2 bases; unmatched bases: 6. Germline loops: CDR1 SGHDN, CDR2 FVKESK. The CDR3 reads CASSQDRDRWPYNEQFF. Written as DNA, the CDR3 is TGTGCCAGCAGCCAAGATCGGGACAGGTGGCCCTACAATGAGCAGTTCTTC.

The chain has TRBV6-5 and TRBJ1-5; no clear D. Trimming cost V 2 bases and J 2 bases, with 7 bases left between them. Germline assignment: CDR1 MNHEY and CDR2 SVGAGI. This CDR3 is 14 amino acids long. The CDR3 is CASSYAVGNQPQHF. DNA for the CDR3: TGTGCCAGCAGTTACGCGGTGGGCAATCAGCCCCAGCATTTT.

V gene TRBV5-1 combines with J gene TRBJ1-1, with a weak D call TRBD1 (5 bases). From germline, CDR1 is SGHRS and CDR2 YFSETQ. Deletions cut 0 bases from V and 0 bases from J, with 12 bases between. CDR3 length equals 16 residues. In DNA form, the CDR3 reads TGCGCCAGCAGCTTGGAGGGTCAGGGCATGAACACTGAAGCTTTCTTT. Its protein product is CASSLEGQGMNTEAFF.

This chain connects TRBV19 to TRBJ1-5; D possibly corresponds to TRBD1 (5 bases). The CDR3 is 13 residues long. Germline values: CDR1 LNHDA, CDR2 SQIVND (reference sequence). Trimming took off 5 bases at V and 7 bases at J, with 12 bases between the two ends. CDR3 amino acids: CASSESGRQPQHF. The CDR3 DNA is TGTGCCAGTAGTGAGTCAGGGAGGCAGCCCCAGCATTTT.

CDR3 in amino acids: CASSEPSGGSYEQYF. The CDR3 DNA reads as TGCGCCAGCAGCGAACCTTCAGGGGGCTCCTACGAGCAGTACTTC. The chain carries TRBV5-1 and TRBJ2-7, with 7 bases matching TRBD1. The V and J ends lost 4 bases and 0 bases, in that order; junction bases with no gene match: 7. CDR3 length: 15 amino acids. Germline CDR1 reads SGHRS; CDR2 reads YFSETQ.

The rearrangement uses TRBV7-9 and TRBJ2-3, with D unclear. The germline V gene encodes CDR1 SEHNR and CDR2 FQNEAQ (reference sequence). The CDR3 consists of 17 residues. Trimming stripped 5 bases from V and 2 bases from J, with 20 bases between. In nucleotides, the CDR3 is TGTGCCAGCAGCCGACTTCATTCCGTAGCCCTCACAGATACGCAGTATTTT. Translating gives CASSRLHSVALTDTQYF.

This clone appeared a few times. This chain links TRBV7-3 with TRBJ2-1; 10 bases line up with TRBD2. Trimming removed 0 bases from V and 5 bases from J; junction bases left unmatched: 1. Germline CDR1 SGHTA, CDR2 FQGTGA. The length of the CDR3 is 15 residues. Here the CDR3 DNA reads TGTGCCAGCAGCTTAACGGGACTAGCGAACAATGAGCAGTTCTTC. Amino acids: CASSLTGLANNEQFF.

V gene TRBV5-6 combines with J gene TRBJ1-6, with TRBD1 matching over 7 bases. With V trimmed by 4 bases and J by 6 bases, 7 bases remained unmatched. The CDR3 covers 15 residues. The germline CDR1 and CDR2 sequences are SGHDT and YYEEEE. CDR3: CASSIASGGNSPLHF. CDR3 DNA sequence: TGTGCCAGCAGCATCGCCTCAGGGGGTAATTCACCCCTCCACTTT.

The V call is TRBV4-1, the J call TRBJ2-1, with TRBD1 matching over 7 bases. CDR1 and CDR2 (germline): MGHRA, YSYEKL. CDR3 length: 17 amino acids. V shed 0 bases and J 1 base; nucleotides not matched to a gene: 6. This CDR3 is CASSQDQGTVSYNEQFF. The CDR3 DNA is TGCGCCAGCAGCCAAGATCAGGGGACAGTTTCCTACAATGAGCAGTTCTTC.

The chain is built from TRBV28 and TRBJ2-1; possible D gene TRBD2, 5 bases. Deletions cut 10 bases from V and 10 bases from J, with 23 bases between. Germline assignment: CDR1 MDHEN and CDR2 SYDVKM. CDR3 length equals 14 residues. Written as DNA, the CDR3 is TGTGCCATCTCCAAACGGGCTAGCTGGGAAGAGCAGTTCTTC. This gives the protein CAISKRASWEEQFF.

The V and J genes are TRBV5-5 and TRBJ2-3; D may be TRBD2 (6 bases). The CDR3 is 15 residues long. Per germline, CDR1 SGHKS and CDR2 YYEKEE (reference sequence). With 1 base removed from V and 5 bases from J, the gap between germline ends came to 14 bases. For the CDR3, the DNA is TGTGCCAGCAGCTTGTCGGGGGTGGGAGTAGATACGCAGTATTTT. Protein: CASSLSGVGVDTQYF.

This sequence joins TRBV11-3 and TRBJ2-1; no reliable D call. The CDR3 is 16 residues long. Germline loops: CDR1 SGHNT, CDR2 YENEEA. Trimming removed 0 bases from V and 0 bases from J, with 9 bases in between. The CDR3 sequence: CASSLEGSSSYNEQFF. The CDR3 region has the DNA TGTGCCAGCAGCTTAGAGGGTAGCAGCTCCTACAATGAGCAGTTCTTC.